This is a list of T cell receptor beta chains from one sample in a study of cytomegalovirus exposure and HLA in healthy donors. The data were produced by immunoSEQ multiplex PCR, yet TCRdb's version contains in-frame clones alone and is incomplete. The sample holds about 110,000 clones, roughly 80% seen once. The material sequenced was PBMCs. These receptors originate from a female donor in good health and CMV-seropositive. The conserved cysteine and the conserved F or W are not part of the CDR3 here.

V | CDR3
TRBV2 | ASSHDTPYGYT
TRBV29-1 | SAGGGSGAYEQY
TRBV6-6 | ASSPGQGATDTQY
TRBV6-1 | ASADRVNEKLF
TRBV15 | ATSRVALAHIQY
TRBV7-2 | ASSVRYNEKLF
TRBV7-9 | ASKQGANYGYT
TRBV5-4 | ASSWGGNTEAF
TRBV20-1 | SARATDGYT
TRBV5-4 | ASSSRIASASTDTQY
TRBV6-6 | ASSRGAPDSYEQY
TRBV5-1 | ASSLDRSYEQY
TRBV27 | ASSNQGNGQPQH
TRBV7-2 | ASSLEGTGRNQPQH
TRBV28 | ASSPRPSYQETQY
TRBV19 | ASSKFVRTGTVSSGNTIY